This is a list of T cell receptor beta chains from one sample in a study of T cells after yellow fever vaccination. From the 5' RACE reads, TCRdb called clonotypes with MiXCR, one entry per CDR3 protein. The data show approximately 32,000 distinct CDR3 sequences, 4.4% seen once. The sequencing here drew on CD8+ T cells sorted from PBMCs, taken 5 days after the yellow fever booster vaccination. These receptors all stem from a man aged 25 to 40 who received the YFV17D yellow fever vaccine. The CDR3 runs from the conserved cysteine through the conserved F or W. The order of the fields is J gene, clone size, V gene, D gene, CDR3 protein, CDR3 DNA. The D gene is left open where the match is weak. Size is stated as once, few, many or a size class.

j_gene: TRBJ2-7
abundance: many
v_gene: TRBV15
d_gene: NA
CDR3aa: CATSRVMAEDEQYF
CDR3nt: TGTGCCACCAGCAGAGTTATGGCGGAGGACGAGCAGTACTTC

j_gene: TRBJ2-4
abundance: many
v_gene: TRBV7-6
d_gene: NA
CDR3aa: CASRRAGAQTLAKNIQYF
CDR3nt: TGTGCCAGCAGGCGCGCAGGGGCCCAGACCCTAGCCAAAAACATTCAGTACTTC

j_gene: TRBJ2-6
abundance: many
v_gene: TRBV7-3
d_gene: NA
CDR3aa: CASSSGANVLTF
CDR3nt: TGTGCCAGCAGCTCTGGGGCCAACGTCCTGACTTTC

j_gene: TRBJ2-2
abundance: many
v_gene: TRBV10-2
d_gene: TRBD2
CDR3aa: CASVPSGGGTGELFF
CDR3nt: TGCGCCAGCGTCCCATCCGGCGGGGGTACCGGGGAGCTGTTTTTT

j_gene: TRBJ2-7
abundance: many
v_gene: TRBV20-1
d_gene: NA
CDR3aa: CSAAKGVSIYEQYF
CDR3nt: TGCAGTGCCGCTAAGGGGGTTAGCATCTACGAGCAGTACTTC

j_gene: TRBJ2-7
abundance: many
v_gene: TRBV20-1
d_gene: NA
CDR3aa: CCARDPLDGTAYEQYF
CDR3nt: TGCTGTGCTAGAGATCCCCTTGACGGGACGGCCTACGAGCAGTACTTC

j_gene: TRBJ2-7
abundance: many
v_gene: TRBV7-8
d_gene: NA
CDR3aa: CASSLAGADLYEQYF
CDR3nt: TGTGCCAGCAGCTTAGCGGGGGCCGACCTGTACGAGCAGTACTTC

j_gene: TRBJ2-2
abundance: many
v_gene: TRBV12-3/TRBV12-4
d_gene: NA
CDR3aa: CASSGPGTRELFF
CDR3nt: TGTGCCAGCAGTGGCCCGGGGACGAGGGAGCTGTTTTTT

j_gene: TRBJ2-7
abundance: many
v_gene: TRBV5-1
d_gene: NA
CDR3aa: CASSLAPEFSSYEQYF
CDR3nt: TGCGCCAGCAGCTTGGCCCCAGAATTTAGCTCCTACGAGCAGTACTTC

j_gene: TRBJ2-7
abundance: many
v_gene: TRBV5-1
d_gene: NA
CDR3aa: CASSGTLASGYEQYF
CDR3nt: TGCGCCAGCAGCGGAACTCTAGCGTCCGGCTACGAGCAGTACTTC

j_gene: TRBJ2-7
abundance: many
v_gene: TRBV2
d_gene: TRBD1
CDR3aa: CASSSGTGTYEQYF
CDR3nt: TGTGCCAGCAGTTCCGGGACAGGGACATACGAGCAGTACTTC

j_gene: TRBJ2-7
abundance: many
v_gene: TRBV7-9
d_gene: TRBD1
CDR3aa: CASSPTTGTYEQYF
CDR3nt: TGTGCCAGCAGCCCGACGACAGGGACCTACGAGCAGTACTTC

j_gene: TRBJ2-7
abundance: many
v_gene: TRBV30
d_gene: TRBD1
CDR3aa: CAWSRDSYEQYF
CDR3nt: TGTGCCTGGAGCCGGGACAGCTACGAGCAGTACTTC

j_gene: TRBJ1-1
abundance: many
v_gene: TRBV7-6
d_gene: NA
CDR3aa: CASSYGASNTEAFF
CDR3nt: TGTGCCAGCAGCTACGGGGCTTCAAACACTGAAGCTTTCTTT

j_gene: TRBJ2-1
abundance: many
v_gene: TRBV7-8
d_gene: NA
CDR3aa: CASSALAPNEQFF
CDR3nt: TGTGCCAGCAGCGCCCTGGCTCCCAATGAGCAGTTCTTC

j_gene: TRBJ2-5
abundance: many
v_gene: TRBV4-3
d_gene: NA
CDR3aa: CASSQATPAAGLGSLYQETQYF
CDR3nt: TGCGCCAGCAGCCAAGCGACCCCCGCGGCAGGACTGGGCTCTCTGTACCAAGAGACCCAGTACTTC

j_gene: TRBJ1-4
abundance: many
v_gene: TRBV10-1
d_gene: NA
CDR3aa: CASSEGFSANEKLFF
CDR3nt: TGCGCCAGCAGTGAGGGTTTTTCGGCTAATGAAAAACTGTTTTTT

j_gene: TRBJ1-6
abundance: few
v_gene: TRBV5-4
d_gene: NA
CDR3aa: CASSLDPDSPLHF
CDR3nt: TGTGCCAGCAGCTTGGATCCGGATTCACCCCTCCACTTT

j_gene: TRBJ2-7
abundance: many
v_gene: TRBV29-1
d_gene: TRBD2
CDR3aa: CSVERESSYEQYF
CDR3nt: TGCAGCGTTGAGCGGGAGAGCTCCTACGAGCAGTACTTC

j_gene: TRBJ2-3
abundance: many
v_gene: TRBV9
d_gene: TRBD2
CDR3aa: CASNGGLAGVGTDTQYF
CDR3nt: TGTGCCAGCAACGGGGGACTAGCGGGAGTGGGGACAGATACGCAGTATTTT

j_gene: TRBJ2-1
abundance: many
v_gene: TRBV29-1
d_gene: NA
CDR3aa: CSGGPGNEQFF
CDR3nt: TGCAGCGGCGGACCAGGCAATGAGCAGTTCTTC

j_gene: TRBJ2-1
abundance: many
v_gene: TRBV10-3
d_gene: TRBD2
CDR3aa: CAISESWTSGYNEQFF
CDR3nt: TGTGCCATCAGTGAGTCCTGGACTAGCGGCTACAATGAGCAGTTCTTC

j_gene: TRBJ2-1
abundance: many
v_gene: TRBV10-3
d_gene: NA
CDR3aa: CAIKGINNEQFF
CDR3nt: TGTGCCATCAAGGGGATCAACAATGAGCAGTTCTTC